One sample yielded the 16 T cell receptor beta chains listed below, sequenced in a study of shared clonotypes between healthy human individuals (dated by TCRdb to 2020 to 2021). Library prep was done by the immunoSEQ multiplex PCR assay. Imported from immuneACCESS, the table was reduced by TCRdb to in-frame sequences with V and J called. These copies leave out some clones; in studies compared against another copy, an unresolved V gene accounts for under half, and the cause of the remainder is not known. For this sample there are about 490,000 clones; 76% appear just once. Of the sample, around 13% is held by the ten largest clones. What was sequenced was PBMCs. The receptors come from a woman between 35 and 50 years old in good health. Some clones in this sample may be carry-over from other donors' samples.

This sequence joins TRBV7-3 and TRBJ1-1, with 10 bases matching TRBD1. The V segment lost 4 bases and the J segment 4 bases; nucleotides outside the gene matches: 0. The CDR3 has 13 amino acids. Looked up from germline, CDR1 is SGHTA and CDR2 is FQGTGA. In DNA form, the CDR3 reads TGTGCCAGCAGCTGGACAGGGGGCACTGAAGCTTTCTTT. Residues: CASSWTGGTEAFF.

The CDR3 DNA reads TGTGCCAGCAGCGTTCAGATTCGCGGGGAGCTGTTTTTT. Amino acids: CASSVQIRGELFF. The chain links TRBV9 to TRBJ2-2, with D uncertain. CDR3 length equals 13 residues. Germline V gene sequence: CDR1 SGDLS, CDR2 YYNGEE. V was shortened by 2 bases and J by 7 bases, with 9 bases between the two germline ends.

At least ten counts were recorded for this clone. The chain carries TRBV7-3 and TRBJ1-2, with 7 bases fitting TRBD1. The CDR3 loop spans 12 amino acids. V lost 5 bases, J lost 9 bases, and 6 bases stayed unmatched. Germline lookup yields CDR1 SGHTA and CDR2 FQGTGA. The CDR3 sequence: CASSVGQASYTF. The DNA of the CDR3 is TGTGCCAGCAGCGTCGGACAGGCTAGCTACACCTTC. The entire variable domain, with the rest obtained from reference TRBV7-3 and TRBJ1-2, is as follows: GAGVSQTPSNKVTEKGKYVELRCDPISGHTALYWYRQSLGQGPEFLIYFQGTGAADDSGLPNDRFFAVRPEGSVSTLKIQRTERGDSAVYLCASSVGQASYTFGSGTRLTVV.

A remark on this clone: Other nucleotide sequences from this sample produce the same CDR3. V gene TRBV11-2 combines with J gene TRBJ2-7, with TRBD2 identical over 13 bases. The J segment lost 4 bases and the V segment lost 3 bases, leaving 3 bases of the junction unmatched. In germline, CDR1 is SGHAT, CDR2 FQNNGV. The length of the CDR3 is 15 residues. As DNA, the CDR3 is TGTGCCAGCAGCTTGGGACTAGCGGGGACGTACGAGCAGTACTTC. Its translation: CASSLGLAGTYEQYF.

The chain links TRBV5-1 to TRBJ2-5, with D unclear. The germline V and J ends were trimmed by 3 bases and 3 bases, with 15 bases remaining between them. The CDR3 has 15 amino acids. Germline V gives CDR1 SGHRS, CDR2 YFSETQ. The CDR3 DNA reads TGCGCCAGCAGCTCGATAGGATCTGTGGAAGAGACCCAGTACTTC. Translation gives CASSSIGSVEETQYF. Using reference TRBV5-1 and TRBJ2-5 for the parts outside the CDR3, the full variable domain is KAGVTQTPRYLIKTRGQQVTLSCSPISGHRSVSWYQQTPGQGLQFLFEYFSETQRNKGNFPGRFSGRQFSNSRSEMNVSTLELGDSALYLCASSSIGSVEETQYFGPGTRLLVL.

Notes on this clone: Within the sample, other DNA sequences also encode this same CDR3. This chain connects TRBV18 to TRBJ2-2, with 10 bases aligning to TRBD2. Trimming at V came to 1 base and at J to 1 base, leaving 0 bases not matched to a gene. The germline CDR1 and CDR2 sequences are KGHSH and LQKENI. This CDR3 has 16 residues. This CDR3 is CASSPLAGGNTGELFF. CDR3 nucleotide sequence: TGTGCCAGCTCACCACTAGCGGGAGGGAACACCGGGGAGCTGTTTTTT. The variable domain in full, with the rest retrieved from reference TRBV18 and TRBJ2-2, is NAGVMQNPRHLVRRRGQEARLRCSPMKGHSHVYWYRQLPEEGLKFMVYLQKENIIDESGMPKERFSAEFPKEGPSILRIQQVVRGDSAAYFCASSPLAGGNTGELFFGEGSRLTVL.

The chain is built from TRBV18 and TRBJ1-2; the match to TRBD1 covers 7 bases. The V and J ends lost 0 bases and 4 bases, in that order; junction bases with no gene match: 8. The CDR3 loop spans 16 amino acids. Germline V gene sequence: CDR1 KGHSH, CDR2 LQKENI. The CDR3 loop reads CASSPPGRGLIYGYTF. The CDR3 DNA follows: TGTGCCAGCTCACCACCGGGAAGGGGGCTCATCTATGGCTACACCTTC. Full variable domain (rest looked up from reference TRBV18 and TRBJ1-2): NAGVMQNPRHLVRRRGQEARLRCSPMKGHSHVYWYRQLPEEGLKFMVYLQKENIIDESGMPKERFSAEFPKEGPSILRIQQVVRGDSAAYFCASSPPGRGLIYGYTFGSGTRLTVV.

This chain connects TRBV5-1 to TRBJ1-1, with D possibly being TRBD1 (5 bases). CDR3 length: 17 amino acids. V was pared by 0 bases and J by 1 base, with 16 bases between. Germline CDR1 and CDR2: SGHRS and YFSETQ. CDR3 protein: CASSLATDTLGNTEAFF. CDR3 bases: TGCGCCAGCAGCTTGGCCACGGACACCCTTGGGAACACTGAAGCTTTCTTT.

The chain recombines TRBV5-1 with TRBJ2-5, with TRBD1 matching over 8 bases. The CDR3 is made up of 15 amino acids. CDR1 is SGHRS and CDR2 is YFSETQ in the germline V gene. V was pared by 5 bases and J by 0 bases, with 6 bases of the junction left unmatched. CDR3 sequence reads: CASRRQGQDQETQYF. The CDR3 DNA reads as TGCGCCAGCAGAAGACAGGGGCAGGACCAAGAGACCCAGTACTTC.

The J gene is TRBJ2-1, the V gene TRBV7-2; 14 positions agree with TRBD2. The CDR3 is 16 amino acids. Germline CDR1 and CDR2: SGHTA and FQGNSA. The V segment lost 1 base and the J segment 7 bases; nucleotides outside the gene matches: 3. The CDR3 coding sequence is TGTGCCAGCAGCTTAGTTGGGACTAGCGGGGGAAATGAGCAGTTCTTC. It specifies CASSLVGTSGGNEQFF.

The rearrangement uses TRBV7-8 and TRBJ1-1; D perhaps matches TRBD1 (5 bases). This CDR3 is built from 13 residues. The germline CDR1 and CDR2 sequences are SGHVS and FQNEAQ. Trimming shortened V by 5 bases and J by 4 bases, and 11 bases separated the two germline ends. Here the CDR3 DNA reads TGTGCCAGCAGCCGAGCGGGGGGCACTGAAGCTTTCTTT. This sequence encodes CASSRAGGTEAFF.

The J gene is TRBJ2-5, the V gene TRBV5-8, with 8 bases aligning to TRBD2. Gene TRBJ2-7 matches the end of the DNA better, so the J call may be wrong. CDR3 length: 16 residues. Germline CDR1 is SGHTS and CDR2 is YDEGEE. Here the CDR3 DNA reads TGTGCCAGCAGCTTGTACATGACGGGAGGGCGCTACGAGCAGTACTTC. It yields the protein CASSLYMTGGRYEQYF.

This clone was detected only a few times. The V and J genes are TRBV6-6 and TRBJ1-1, with D perhaps matching TRBD1 (6 bases). V lost 7 bases and J lost 8, with 23 bases in between. This CDR3 has 15 residues. Germline assignment: CDR1 MNHNY and CDR2 SVGAGI (reference sequence). The CDR3 here is CASNPLPDSLKEAFF. CDR3 bases: TGTGCCAGCAACCCGCTTCCGGACAGCTTAAAAGAAGCTTTCTTT.

The sample holds a few counts of this clone. The V gene is TRBV6-4, the J gene TRBJ2-1; TRBD2 aligns across 7 bases. Germline-derived CDR1 and CDR2 are MRHNA and SNTAGT. Trimming removed 4 bases from V and 0 bases from J; junction bases left unmatched: 3. CDR3 length: 15 residues. DNA for the CDR3: TGTGCCAGCAGTGCGTTAGCGGGCTCCTACAATGAGCAGTTCTTC. It codes for CASSALAGSYNEQFF.

The sample holds one count of this clone. V and J are TRBV18 and TRBJ2-3; D uncertain. CDR3 length equals 12 residues. Germline V CDR1 and CDR2: KGHSH, LQKENI. Trimming took 6 bases from V and 5 from J, leaving 9 bases between them. The CDR3 DNA reads as TGTGCCAGCTCGTTTGGGGAAGATACGCAGTATTTT. Protein product: CASSFGEDTQYF.

This clone was detected once. One junction end does not reproduce the germline sequence, and a read error may be involved. This chain connects TRBV10-1 to TRBJ2-1; possible D gene TRBD2, 5 bases. Looked up from germline, CDR1 is WNHNN and CDR2 is SYGVQD (reference sequence). The CDR3 loop spans 13 amino acids. The CDR3 DNA is TGCGCCACCAGTGCGGGCAGCTACAATGAGCAGTTCTTC. Amino acids: CATSAGSYNEQFF.